The clone carrying this T cell receptor (beta chain) appeared a few times. The data were obtained in a study of blood T cells in healthy people across ages. Through a sample-barcoded 5' primer and a J-beta primer mix, a second PCR was run for roughly 6 to 11 cycles. One entry per CDR3 protein results from TCRdb running MiXCR on the 5' RACE reads. The table lists about a million distinct CDR3 sequences, about 48% of them singletons. Germline V gives CDR1 MDHEN, CDR2 SYDVKM. The CDR3 length is 12 residues. The V end lost 8 bases, the J end lost 4 bases, and 9 bases lay between the germline ends. The clonotype comes from a young man in good health. V is TRBV28 and J is TRBJ2-1; D gene unclear. The sequenced material came from blood. CDR3 residues: CASCSSYNEQFF. Here the CDR3 DNA reads TGTGCCAGCTGTTCGAGTTACAATGAGCAGTTCTTC.